This TCR beta chain emerged from a study of cytomegalovirus exposure and HLA in healthy donors. Study-level information: Prior work identified 95 million to 120 million unique TCR beta sequences in about 179 million T cells. Most donors, less than 85% of around 400 genotyped, fell in the Caucasian-associated ancestry cluster. Study findings and constraints: Donors belonging to an Asian-associated ancestry cluster reportedly showed fewer N-insertions in productive TCRs than the roughly 670-donor mean, according to what a later analysis found. Several of the most significant clusters appeared, in a later analysis, to be linked to common viral pathogens.

The J segment lost 7 bases and the V segment lost 0 bases, leaving 3 bases of the junction unmatched. Germline V gene data show CDR1 as MNHEY and CDR2 as SMNVEV (reference sequence). This CDR3 contains 14 residues. PCR primers comprised 60 Vbeta and 13 Jbeta primers. Sequencing used immunoSEQ multiplex PCR; TCRdb keeps in-frame clones, though not all of them. The table lists 180,000 or so clones, almost 80% of them singletons. For this clone: Its antigen is undetermined.

The receptor was derived from a man aged 50-60 years in good health and CMV-seropositive. Specimen: PBMCs. This rearrangement joins TRBV27 to TRBJ1-2; 9 bases agree with TRBD1. Here the CDR3 DNA reads TGTGCCAGCAGTTTATCTGGGACAGGGTTTGGCTACACCTTC. This codes for CASSLSGTGFGYTF.